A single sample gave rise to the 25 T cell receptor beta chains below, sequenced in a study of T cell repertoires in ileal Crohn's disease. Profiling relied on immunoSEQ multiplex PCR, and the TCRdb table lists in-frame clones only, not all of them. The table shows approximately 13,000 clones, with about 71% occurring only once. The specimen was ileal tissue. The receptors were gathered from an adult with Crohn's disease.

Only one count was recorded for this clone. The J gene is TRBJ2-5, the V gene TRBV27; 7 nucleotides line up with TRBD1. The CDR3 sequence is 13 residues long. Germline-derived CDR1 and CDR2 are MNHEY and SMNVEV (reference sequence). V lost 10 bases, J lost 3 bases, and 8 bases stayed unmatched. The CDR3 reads CAISAGTEETQYF. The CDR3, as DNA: TGTGCCATTAGTGCCGGGACAGAAGAGACCCAGTACTTC.

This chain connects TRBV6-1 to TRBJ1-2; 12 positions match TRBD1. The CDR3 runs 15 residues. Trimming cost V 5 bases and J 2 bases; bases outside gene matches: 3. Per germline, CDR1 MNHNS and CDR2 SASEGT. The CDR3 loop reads CASSPGTGGNYGYTF. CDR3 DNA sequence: TGTGCCAGCAGTCCCGGGACAGGGGGCAACTATGGCTACACCTTC.

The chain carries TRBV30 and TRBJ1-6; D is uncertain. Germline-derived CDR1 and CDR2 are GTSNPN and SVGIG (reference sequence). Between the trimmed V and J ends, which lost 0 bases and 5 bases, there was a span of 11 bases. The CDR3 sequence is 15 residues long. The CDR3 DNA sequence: TGTGCCTGGAGTGTAGACACCTTTAATAATTCACCCCTCCACTTT. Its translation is CAWSVDTFNNSPLHF. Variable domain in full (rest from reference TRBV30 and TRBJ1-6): SQTIHQWPATLVQPVGSPLSLECTVEGTSNPNLYWYRQAAGRGLQLLFYSVGIGQISSEVPQNLSASRPQDRQFILSSKKLLLSDSGFYLCAWSVDTFNNSPLHFGNGTRLTVT.

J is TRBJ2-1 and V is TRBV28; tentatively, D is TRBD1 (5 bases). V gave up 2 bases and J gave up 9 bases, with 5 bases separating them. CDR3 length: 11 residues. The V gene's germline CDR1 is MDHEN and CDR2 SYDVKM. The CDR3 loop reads CASSLRGEQFF. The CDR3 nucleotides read TGTGCCAGCAGTTTAAGGGGTGAGCAGTTCTTC.

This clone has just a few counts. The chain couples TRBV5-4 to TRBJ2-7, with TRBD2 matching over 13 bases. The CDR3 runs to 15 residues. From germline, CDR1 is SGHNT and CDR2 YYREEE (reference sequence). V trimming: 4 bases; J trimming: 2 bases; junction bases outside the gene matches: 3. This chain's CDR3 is CASSKTSGGTYEQYF. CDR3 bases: TGTGCCAGCAGCAAGACTAGCGGGGGGACCTACGAGCAGTACTTC.

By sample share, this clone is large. CDR3 protein: CASSLAGETGELFF. The CDR3 DNA follows: TGCGCCAGCAGCTTGGCCGGCGAGACCGGGGAGCTGTTTTTT. This sequence joins TRBV5-1 and TRBJ2-2; D remains ambiguous. Germline loops: CDR1 SGHRS, CDR2 YFSETQ. V shed 0 bases and J shed 5 bases, with 8 bases lying between them. The CDR3 totals 14 residues.

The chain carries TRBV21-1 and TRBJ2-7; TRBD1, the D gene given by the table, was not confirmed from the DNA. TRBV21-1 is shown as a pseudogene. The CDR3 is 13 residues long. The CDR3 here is CASSERGEDEQYF. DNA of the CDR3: TGTGCCAGCAGCGAAAGGGGTGAGGACGAGCAGTACTTC.

CDR3 sequence (DNA): TGTGCCAGCAGTTACTCAACTCTGAATGGCTACACCTTC. It codes for CASSYSTLNGYTF. The rearrangement links TRBV6-5 to TRBJ1-2; D not resolved. The CDR3 runs to 13 residues. CDR1 MNHEY and CDR2 SVGAGI come from the germline V gene. Trimming removed 0 bases from V and 6 bases from J, with 8 bases in between.

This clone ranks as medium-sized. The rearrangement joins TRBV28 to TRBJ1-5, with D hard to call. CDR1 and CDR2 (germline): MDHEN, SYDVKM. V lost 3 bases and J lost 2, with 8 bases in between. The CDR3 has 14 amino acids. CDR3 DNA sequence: TGTGCCAGCAGTTTCGGCAGCGGCAATCAGCCCCAGCATTTT. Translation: CASSFGSGNQPQHF.

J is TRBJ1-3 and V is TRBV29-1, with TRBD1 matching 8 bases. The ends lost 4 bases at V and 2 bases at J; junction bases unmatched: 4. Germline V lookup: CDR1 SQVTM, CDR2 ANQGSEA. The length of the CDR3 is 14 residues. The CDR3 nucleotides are TGCAGCGTTGCAGGGGGCATCACTGGAAACACCATATATTTT. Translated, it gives CSVAGGITGNTIYF.

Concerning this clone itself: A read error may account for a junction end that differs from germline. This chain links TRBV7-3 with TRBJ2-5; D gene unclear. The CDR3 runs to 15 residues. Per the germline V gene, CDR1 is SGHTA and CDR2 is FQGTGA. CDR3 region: CASSLTIGYQETQYF. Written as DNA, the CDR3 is TGTGCCAGCAGCCTAACCATTGGGTACCAAGAGACCCAGTACTTC.

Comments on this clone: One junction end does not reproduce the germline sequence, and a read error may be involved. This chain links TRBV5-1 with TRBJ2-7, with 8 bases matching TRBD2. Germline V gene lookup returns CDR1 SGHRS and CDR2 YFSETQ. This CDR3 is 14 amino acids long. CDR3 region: CASSLAAGGYEQHF. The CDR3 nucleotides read TGCGCCAGCAGCTTGGCGGCGGGGGGTTACGAGCAGCACTTC.

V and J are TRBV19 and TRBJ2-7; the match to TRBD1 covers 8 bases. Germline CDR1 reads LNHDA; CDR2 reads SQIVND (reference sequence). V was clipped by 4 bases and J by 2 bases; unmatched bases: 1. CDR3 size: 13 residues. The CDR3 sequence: CASSKTGAYEQYF. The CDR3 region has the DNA TGTGCCAGTAGTAAGACAGGGGCCTACGAGCAGTACTTC.

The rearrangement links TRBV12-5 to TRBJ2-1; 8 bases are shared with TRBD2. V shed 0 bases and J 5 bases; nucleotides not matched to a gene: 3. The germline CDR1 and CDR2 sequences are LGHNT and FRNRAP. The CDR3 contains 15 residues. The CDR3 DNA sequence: TGTGCTAGTGGTTTGGTACGGGGGGGCAACAATGAGCAGTTCTTC. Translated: CASGLVRGGNNEQFF. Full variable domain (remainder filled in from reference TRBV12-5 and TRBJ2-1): DARVTQTPRHKVTEMGQEVTMRCQPILGHNTVFWYRQTMMQGLELLAYFRNRAPLDDSGMPKDRFSAEMPDATLATLKIQPSEPRDSAVYFCASGLVRGGNNEQFFGPGTRLTVL.

The DNA for the CDR3 is TGTGCCAGCAGCCCCGCAGGGGCTGGCTACACCTTC. Amino acids: CASSPAGAGYTF. The chain is built from TRBV11-2 and TRBJ1-2; D possibly corresponds to TRBD1 (6 bases). With 5 bases removed from V and 7 bases from J, the gap between germline ends came to 11 bases. Germline CDR1 reads SGHAT; CDR2 reads FQNNGV. The CDR3 runs 12 residues.

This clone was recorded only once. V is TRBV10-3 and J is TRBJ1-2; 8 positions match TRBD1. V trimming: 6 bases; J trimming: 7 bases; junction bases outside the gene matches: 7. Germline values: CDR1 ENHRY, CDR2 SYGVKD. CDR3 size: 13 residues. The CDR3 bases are TGTGCCATCAGGCTGACAGGGGATGGTGGCTACACCTTC. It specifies CAIRLTGDGGYTF.

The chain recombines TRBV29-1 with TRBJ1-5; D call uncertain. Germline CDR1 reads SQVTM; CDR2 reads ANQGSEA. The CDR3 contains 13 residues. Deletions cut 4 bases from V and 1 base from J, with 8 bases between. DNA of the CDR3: TGCAGCGTTGGACACGGAAGCAATCAGCCCCAGCATTTT. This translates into CSVGHGSNQPQHF.

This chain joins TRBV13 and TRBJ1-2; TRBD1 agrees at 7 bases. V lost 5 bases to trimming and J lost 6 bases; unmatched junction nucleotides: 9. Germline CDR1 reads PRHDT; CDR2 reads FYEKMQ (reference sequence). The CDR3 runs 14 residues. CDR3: CASSPEDRTDGYTF. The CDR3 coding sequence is TGTGCCAGCAGCCCCGAGGACAGGACGGATGGCTACACCTTC.

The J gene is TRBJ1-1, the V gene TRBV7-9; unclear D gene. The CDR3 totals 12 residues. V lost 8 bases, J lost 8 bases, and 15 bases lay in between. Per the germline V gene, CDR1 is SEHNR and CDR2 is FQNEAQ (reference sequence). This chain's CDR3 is CASEGEVDEAFF. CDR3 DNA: TGTGCCAGCGAAGGAGAAGTTGACGAAGCTTTCTTT.

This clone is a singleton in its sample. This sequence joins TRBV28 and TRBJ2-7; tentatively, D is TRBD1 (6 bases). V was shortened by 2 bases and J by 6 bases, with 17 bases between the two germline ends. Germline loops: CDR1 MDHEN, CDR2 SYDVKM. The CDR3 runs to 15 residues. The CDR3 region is CASSLIDRKVVEQYF. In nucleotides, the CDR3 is TGTGCCAGCAGTTTAATAGACAGGAAAGTGGTCGAGCAGTACTTC.

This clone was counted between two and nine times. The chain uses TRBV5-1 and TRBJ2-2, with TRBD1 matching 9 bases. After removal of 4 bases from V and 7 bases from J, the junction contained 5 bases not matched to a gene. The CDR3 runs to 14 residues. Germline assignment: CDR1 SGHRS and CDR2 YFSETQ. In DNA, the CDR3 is TGCGCCAGCAGCCCCGGACAGGGGCACGGGGAGCTGTTTTTT. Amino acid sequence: CASSPGQGHGELFF.

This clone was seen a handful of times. CDR3 sequence (DNA): TGCGCCAGCAGCTTGGCCCAGTGGGAAGCGTTAAACTACGAGCAGTACTTC. Protein product: CASSLAQWEALNYEQYF. This chain uses TRBV5-1 with TRBJ2-7; D remains ambiguous. The CDR3 length is 17 residues. V lost 0 bases to trimming and J lost 3 bases, with 19 bases between them. The germline V gene encodes CDR1 SGHRS and CDR2 YFSETQ. Using reference TRBV5-1 and TRBJ2-7 for the parts outside the CDR3, the full variable domain is KAGVTQTPRYLIKTRGQQVTLSCSPISGHRSVSWYQQTPGQGLQFLFEYFSETQRNKGNFPGRFSGRQFSNSRSEMNVSTLELGDSALYLCASSLAQWEALNYEQYFGPGTRLTVT.

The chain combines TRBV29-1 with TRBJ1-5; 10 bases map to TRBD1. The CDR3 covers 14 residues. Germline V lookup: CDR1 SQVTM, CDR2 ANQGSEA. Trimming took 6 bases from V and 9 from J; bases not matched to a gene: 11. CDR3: CSVNTGTGDRPQHF. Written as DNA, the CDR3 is TGCAGCGTCAACACCGGGACAGGGGATAGGCCCCAGCATTTT.

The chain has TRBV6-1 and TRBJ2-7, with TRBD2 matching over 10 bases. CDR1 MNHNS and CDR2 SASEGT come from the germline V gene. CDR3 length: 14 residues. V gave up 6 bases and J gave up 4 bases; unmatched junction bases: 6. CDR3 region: CASRLAGPRYEQYF. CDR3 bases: TGTGCCAGCAGACTAGCGGGGCCAAGGTACGAGCAGTACTTC.

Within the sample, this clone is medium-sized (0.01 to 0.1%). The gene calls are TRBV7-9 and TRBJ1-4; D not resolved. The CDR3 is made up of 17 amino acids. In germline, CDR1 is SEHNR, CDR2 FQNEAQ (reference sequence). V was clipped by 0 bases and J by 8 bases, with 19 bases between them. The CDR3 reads CASSLAWNRAHREKLFF. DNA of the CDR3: TGTGCCAGCAGCTTAGCGTGGAATCGAGCCCACCGGGAAAAACTGTTTTTT.